This entry lists 7 T cell receptor beta chains sequenced from one sample in a study of T-cell memory formation after mild COVID-19. Each CDR3 protein gets one entry after TCRdb re-called the 5' RACE reads with MiXCR. The sample includes 350,000 to 450,000 distinct CDR3 sequences, about 15% of them seen just once. Sequencing was done on a sample of PBMCs or a T cell subset sorted from them (not recorded which). The origin of the receptors is a man aged 18-30 years who had mild COVID-19 (a few samples of this study predate the infection). Cell type and time point are not known.

The chain has TRBV2 and TRBJ1-2; no reliable D call. V gave up 6 bases and J gave up 2 bases, with 4 bases separating them. The CDR3 consists of 11 residues. Germline V gene sequence: CDR1 SNHLY, CDR2 FYNNEI. The CDR3 reads CASRQNYGYTF. CDR3 bases: TGTGCCAGCAGGCAGAACTATGGCTACACCTTC.

This clonotype showed up just a few times. The V gene is TRBV7-9, the J gene TRBJ2-7, with 8 nucleotides matching TRBD1. Germline V gene sequence: CDR1 SEHNR, CDR2 FQNEAQ (reference sequence). This CDR3 comprises 15 residues. Trimming took 3 bases from V and 2 from J; bases not matched to a gene: 6. This CDR3 is CASSFRTGLTYEQYF. The CDR3 DNA reads as TGTGCCAGCAGCTTCAGGACAGGGTTAACCTACGAGCAGTACTTC.

This clonotype was counted between two and nine times. This sequence joins TRBV7-3 and TRBJ2-5, with a possible D match to TRBD1 (5 bases). CDR3 length equals 15 residues. Germline lookup yields CDR1 SGHTA and CDR2 FQGTGA. V lost 0 bases and J 2 bases, leaving 10 bases between the germline ends. The chain's CDR3 is CASSLTNQGQETQYF. Written as DNA, the CDR3 is TGTGCCAGCAGCTTAACTAATCAGGGTCAAGAGACCCAGTACTTC.

This clonotype showed up just a few times. This rearrangement joins TRBV6-6 to TRBJ2-7; weak D call: TRBD1 (5 bases). This CDR3 is 12 amino acids long. Germline V gene data show CDR1 as MNHNY and CDR2 as SVGAGI (reference sequence). The V gene lost 8 bases and the J gene lost 5 bases, with 13 bases spanning the gap. CDR3 nucleotide sequence: TGTGCCAGCGGTGGCAGGGTCCACGAGCAGTACTTC. Translated, it gives CASGGRVHEQYF.

This clonotype was counted a few times. The chain recombines TRBV6-1 with TRBJ1-5; 7 bases match TRBD1. The V and J ends lost 6 bases and 1 base, in that order; junction bases with no gene match: 15. Germline V gene sequence: CDR1 MNHNS, CDR2 SASEGT. The CDR3 loop spans 18 amino acids. As DNA, the CDR3 is TGTGCCAGCAGCCACCCCAACCCGGGACAGATCAGCAATCAGCCCCAGCATTTT. Translation: CASSHPNPGQISNQPQHF.

The chain carries TRBV4-3 and TRBJ2-5; the match to TRBD2 covers 7 bases. Germline V lookup: CDR1 LGHNA, CDR2 YSLEER. The J segment lost 0 bases and the V segment lost 1 base, leaving 2 bases of the junction unmatched. There are 15 residues in the CDR3. The CDR3 is CASSQGRGYQETQYF. CDR3 bases: TGCGCCAGCAGCCAAGGGCGGGGGTACCAAGAGACCCAGTACTTC.

The table lists this clonotype with a few counts. The rearrangement links TRBV4-1 to TRBJ2-3; possibly TRBD2 for D (6 bases). CDR3 size: 15 residues. Trimming took off 2 bases at V and 2 bases at J, with 11 bases between the two ends. Germline CDR1 is MGHRA and CDR2 is YSYEKL. The CDR3 reads CASSQHGTPTDTQYF. As DNA, the CDR3 is TGCGCCAGCAGCCAACACGGGACTCCCACAGATACGCAGTATTTT.